This T cell receptor (beta chain) comes out of a study of cytomegalovirus exposure and HLA in healthy donors. Concerning this clone itself: The antigen remains undetermined.

Whole-study results and caveats: A later analysis, which compared TCR beta chains of equal frequency, found the HLA-associated ones more clonally expanded. The study flagged approximately 180 TCR beta chains as cytomegalovirus-associated. Most subjects' HLA-A and HLA-B alleles were reportedly predicted from TCR beta sequences.

The V end lost 6 bases, the J end lost 2 bases, and 10 bases lay between the germline ends. CDR1 is MNHNY, CDR2 SVGAGI, per germline (reference sequence). The CDR3 spans 13 residues. Vbeta (60) and Jbeta (13) primers were used in the PCR. Profiling relied on immunoSEQ multiplex PCR, and the TCRdb table lists in-frame clones only, not all of them. The sample shows about 130,000 clones, around two thirds of them seen only once. This clonotype originated in a human donor in good health. V usage is TRBV6-6 and J usage is TRBJ1-2; no firm D call. The sample consisted of PBMCs. The CDR3 DNA is TGTGCCAGCAGCCCTTGGCCCAACTATGGCTACACCTTC. This encodes CASSPWPNYGYTF.